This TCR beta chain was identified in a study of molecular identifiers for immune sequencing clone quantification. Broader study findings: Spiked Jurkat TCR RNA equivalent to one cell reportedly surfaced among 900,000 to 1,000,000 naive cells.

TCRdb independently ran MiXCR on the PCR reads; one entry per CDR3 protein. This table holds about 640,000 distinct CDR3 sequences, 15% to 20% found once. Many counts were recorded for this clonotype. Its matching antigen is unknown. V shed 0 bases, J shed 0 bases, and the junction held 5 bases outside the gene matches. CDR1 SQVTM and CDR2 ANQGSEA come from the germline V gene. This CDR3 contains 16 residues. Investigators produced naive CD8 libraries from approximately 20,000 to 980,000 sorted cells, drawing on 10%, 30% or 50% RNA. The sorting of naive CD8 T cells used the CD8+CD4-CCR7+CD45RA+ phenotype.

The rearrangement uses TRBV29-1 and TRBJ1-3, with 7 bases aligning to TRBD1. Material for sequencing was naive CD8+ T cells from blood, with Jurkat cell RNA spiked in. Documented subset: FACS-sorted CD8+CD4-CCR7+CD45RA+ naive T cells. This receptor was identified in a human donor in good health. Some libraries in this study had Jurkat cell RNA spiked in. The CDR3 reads CSVEDLGQISGNTIYF. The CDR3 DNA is TGCAGCGTTGAAGATCTGGGACAGATCTCTGGAAACACCATATATTTT.